These T cell receptor beta chains were read from a single sample in a study of shared clonotypes between healthy human individuals. TCRdb's table, derived via immunoSEQ multiplex PCR, lists solely in-frame clones and lacks some. The sample contains roughly 1 million clones, about 75% of which appear only once. Sequencing was done on a sample of memory CD4+ T cells sorted from blood. The receptors shown here come from a man between 18 and 35 years old in good health. CDR3s include the opening cysteine and the closing phenylalanine or tryptophan. The size field is filled for only some rows; it gives once, few, many or a size class.

abundance: -; j_gene: TRBJ1-2; v_gene: TRBV28; CDR3aa: CASSLVSRVSYTF
abundance: -; j_gene: TRBJ2-1; v_gene: TRBV7-8; CDR3aa: CASSLDRREQFF
abundance: -; j_gene: TRBJ1-5; v_gene: TRBV7-8; CDR3aa: CASSLVGQGNQPQHF
abundance: -; j_gene: TRBJ2-7; v_gene: TRBV7-2; CDR3aa: CASSLDRRDLRSYEQYF
abundance: -; j_gene: TRBJ2-1; v_gene: TRBV2; CDR3aa: CASKTASYNEQFF
abundance: -; j_gene: TRBJ1-2; v_gene: TRBV5-6; CDR3aa: CASSLMREQAYGYTF
abundance: few; j_gene: TRBJ2-3; v_gene: TRBV19; CDR3aa: CASSIGGSIVGTDTQYF
abundance: -; j_gene: TRBJ2-5; v_gene: TRBV27; CDR3aa: CASRDTSGGASRSLAQYF
abundance: -; j_gene: TRBJ2-5; v_gene: TRBV7-3; CDR3aa: CASSPGQGGRGETQYF
abundance: -; j_gene: TRBJ2-2; v_gene: TRBV15; CDR3aa: CASGQGTGELFF
abundance: -; j_gene: TRBJ2-1; v_gene: TRBV5-4; CDR3aa: CASSFLEVQFF
abundance: -; j_gene: TRBJ1-5; v_gene: TRBV5-6; CDR3aa: CASRPGVNSNQPQHF
abundance: -; j_gene: TRBJ2-2; v_gene: TRBV7-2; CDR3aa: CASSWKLAGGTGELFF
abundance: -; j_gene: TRBJ2-3; v_gene: TRBV18; CDR3aa: CASSPVGGTTDTQYF
abundance: -; j_gene: TRBJ2-2; v_gene: TRBV2; CDR3aa: CASSRQAWNTGELFF
abundance: once; j_gene: TRBJ2-1; v_gene: TRBV11-2; CDR3aa: CASSLDFWQGRSNEQFF
abundance: once; j_gene: TRBJ1-1; v_gene: TRBV7-2; CDR3aa: CASSFKNTEAFF
abundance: -; j_gene: TRBJ2-6; v_gene: TRBV6-5; CDR3aa: CASSYVGAGANVLTF
abundance: few; j_gene: TRBJ2-7; v_gene: TRBV10-2; CDR3aa: CASSGESSYEQYF
abundance: -; j_gene: TRBJ2-4; v_gene: TRBV6-5; CDR3aa: CATTLAKNIQYF
abundance: few; j_gene: TRBJ2-7; v_gene: TRBV6-6; CDR3aa: CASSYKGNEQYF
abundance: -; j_gene: TRBJ2-7; v_gene: TRBV11-3; CDR3aa: CASSLRGSGEQYF
abundance: -; j_gene: TRBJ2-1; v_gene: TRBV5-4; CDR3aa: CASSLAGEGTNEQFF
abundance: -; j_gene: TRBJ2-2; v_gene: TRBV28; CDR3aa: CASGLAGVNTGELFF
abundance: -; j_gene: TRBJ1-1; v_gene: TRBV28; CDR3aa: CASTPGGLNTEAFF
abundance: -; j_gene: TRBJ2-1; v_gene: TRBV11-2; CDR3aa: CASSPRDEQFF
abundance: -; j_gene: TRBJ2-1; v_gene: TRBV7-6; CDR3aa: CASRNDVGPSYNEQFF
abundance: -; j_gene: TRBJ1-6; v_gene: TRBV5-1; CDR3aa: CASSAGVSVSSYNSPLHF